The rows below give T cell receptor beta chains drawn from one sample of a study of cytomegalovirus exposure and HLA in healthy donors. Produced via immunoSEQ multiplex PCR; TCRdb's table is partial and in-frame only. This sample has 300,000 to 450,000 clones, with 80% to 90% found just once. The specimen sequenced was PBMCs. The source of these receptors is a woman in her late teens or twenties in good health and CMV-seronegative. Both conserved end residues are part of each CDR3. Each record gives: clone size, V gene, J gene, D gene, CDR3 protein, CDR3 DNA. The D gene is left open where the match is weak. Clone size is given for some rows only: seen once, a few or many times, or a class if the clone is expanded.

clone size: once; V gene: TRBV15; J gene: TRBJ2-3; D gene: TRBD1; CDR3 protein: CATGQGISTDTQYF; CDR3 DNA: TGTGCCACAGGACAGGGAATTAGCACAGATACGCAGTATTTT
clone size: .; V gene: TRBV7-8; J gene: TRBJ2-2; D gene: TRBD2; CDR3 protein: CASSRFTSGPRDKNTGELFF; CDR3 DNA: TGTGCCAGCAGCCGGTTTACTAGCGGGCCTCGGGATAAGAACACCGGGGAGCTGTTTTTT
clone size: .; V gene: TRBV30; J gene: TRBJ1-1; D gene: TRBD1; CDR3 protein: CAWSGQGPNTEAFF; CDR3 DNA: TGTGCCTGGAGTGGACAGGGGCCGAACACTGAAGCTTTCTTT
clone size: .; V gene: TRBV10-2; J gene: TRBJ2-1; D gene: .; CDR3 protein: CASSESWARFF; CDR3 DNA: TGCGCCAGCAGTGAGTCCTGGGCAAGGTTCTTC
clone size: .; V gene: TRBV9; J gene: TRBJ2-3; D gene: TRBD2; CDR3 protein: CASSAGTTTDTQYF; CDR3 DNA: TGTGCCAGCAGCGCTGGGACTACCACAGATACGCAGTATTTT
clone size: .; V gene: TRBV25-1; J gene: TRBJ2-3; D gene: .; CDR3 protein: CASSVTGTDTQYF; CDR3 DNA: TGTGCCAGCTCGGTGACGGGTACAGATACGCAGTATTTT
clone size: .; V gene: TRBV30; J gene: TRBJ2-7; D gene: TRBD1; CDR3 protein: CASSARDRGSYEQYF; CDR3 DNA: TGTGCCTCCTCAGCCCGGGACAGGGGTTCCTACGAGCAGTACTTC
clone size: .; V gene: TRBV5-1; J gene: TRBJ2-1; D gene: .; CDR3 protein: CASSLGRQGAEQFF; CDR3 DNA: TGCGCCAGCAGCTTGGGGCGGCAGGGTGCTGAGCAGTTCTTC
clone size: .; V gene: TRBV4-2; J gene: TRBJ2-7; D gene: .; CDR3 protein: CASSQKPGAGPSYEQYF; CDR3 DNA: TGTGCCAGCAGCCAAAAGCCCGGGGCGGGGCCCTCCTACGAGCAGTACTTC
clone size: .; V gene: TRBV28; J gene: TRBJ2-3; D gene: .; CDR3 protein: CASRGEARLWTDTQYF; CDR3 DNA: TGTGCCAGCAGGGGGGAGGCCCGGCTGTGGACAGATACGCAGTATTTT
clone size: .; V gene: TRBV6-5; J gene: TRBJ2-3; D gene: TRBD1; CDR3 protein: CASSYRETGGSAQYF; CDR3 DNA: TGTGCCAGCAGTTATAGGGAGACAGGGGGCAGTGCGCAGTATTTT
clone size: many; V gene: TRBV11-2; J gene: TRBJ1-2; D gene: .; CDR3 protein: CASRPDNPGYTF; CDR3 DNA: TGTGCCAGCAGACCGGACAATCCTGGCTACACCTTC
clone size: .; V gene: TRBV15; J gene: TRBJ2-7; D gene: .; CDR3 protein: CATSRDRASSSYEQYF; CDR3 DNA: TGTGCCACCAGCAGAGATCGAGCGTCAAGCTCCTACGAGCAGTACTTC
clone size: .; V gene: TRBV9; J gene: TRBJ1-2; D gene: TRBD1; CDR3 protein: CASISDRGGGYTF; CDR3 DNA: TGTGCCAGCATCAGCGACAGGGGAGGTGGCTACACCTTC
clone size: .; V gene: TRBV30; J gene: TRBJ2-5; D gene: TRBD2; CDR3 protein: CAWSGNGGASRYF; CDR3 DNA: TGTGCCTGGAGTGGTAACGGGGGGGCGTCTCGGTACTTC
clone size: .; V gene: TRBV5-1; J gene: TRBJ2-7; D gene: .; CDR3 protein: CASSLGAGTYEQYF; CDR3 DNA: TGCGCCAGCAGCCTCGGGGCGGGGACCTACGAGCAGTACTTC